The T cell receptor beta chain described here comes from a study of blood T cell repertoires in COVID-19. The assay was immunoSEQ multiplex PCR, and TCRdb's table has in-frame clones only and misses some. The sample lists some 50,000 clones, 75% to 85% occurring once. The receptor was isolated from a human donor in a cohort sampled during active COVID-19. The sequencing sample was made of peripheral blood.

CDR3 DNA: TGTGCCTGGAGTGGTATAGCGGGGGCTTCCTACAATGAGCAGTTCTTC. As protein: CAWSGIAGASYNEQFF. The V gene is TRBV30, the J gene TRBJ2-1; 9 positions match TRBD2. Per the germline V gene, CDR1 is GTSNPN and CDR2 is SVGIG (reference sequence). Unmatched junction bases numbered 5, after V lost 1 base and J lost 1 base. The CDR3 contains 16 residues.